This T cell receptor (beta chain) derives from a study of T cells after yellow fever vaccination. This CDR3 region has 15 residues. V was pared by 5 bases and J by 2 bases, with 13 bases between. They built TCR cDNA with 5'RACE template switching, a step that put in a universal primer site and UMIs. TCRdb redid the calling of the 5' RACE reads with MiXCR, one entry per CDR3 protein. This sample has just under 600,000 distinct CDR3 sequences, with 13% found just once. V and J are TRBV12-3 or TRBV12-4 and TRBJ1-5, with D hard to call. This TCR derives from a man aged 25-40 years who received the YFV17D yellow fever vaccine. The sequenced sample was PBMCs, obtained on the day of the yellow fever booster vaccination. The CDR3 bases are TGTGCCAGCAGTCTTTCAGTGGGAGGCAATCAGCCCCAGCATTTT. As protein: CASSLSVGGNQPQHF.